This note documents a single T cell receptor beta chain sequence. These data originate in a study of monozygotic twins with inflammatory bowel disease. The unique tags termed UMIs, each holding a 6-nucleotide sample barcode, were added by means of template switching. TCRdb reprocessed the 5' RACE reads and reports one entry per CDR3 protein, with no DNA. The repertoire table contains about 440,000 distinct CDR3 sequences. The CDR3 consists of 16 residues. The germline gives CDR1 MNHEY, CDR2 SVGAGI. Sequenced sample: blood. The receptor comes from a human donor with ulcerative colitis or Crohn's disease, or a healthy co-twin of an affected twin (not recorded which). This rearrangement joins TRBV6-5 to TRBJ1-5; the TCRdb call, TRBD1, lacks DNA for checking. CDR3 amino acids: CASSYSGTGSNQPQHF.